This entry concerns a single T cell receptor beta chain. There are 15 residues in the CDR3. V was shortened by 3 bases and J by 5 bases, with 17 bases between the two germline ends. Germline-derived CDR1 and CDR2 are SGDLS and YYNGEE. This record belongs to a study of blood T cell repertoires in COVID-19. In the study overall: The analysed material was cDNA or gDNA that came from T cells, B-cell-depleted T cells, or PBMCs.

Generated by immunoSEQ multiplex PCR, the TCRdb table keeps only in-frame clones and is missing some. The sample contains approximately 300,000 clones, just under 90% of which appear only once. The source is a woman in her 40s with acute or convalescent COVID-19. The V gene is TRBV9, the J gene TRBJ1-2, with D maybe TRBD1 (5 bases). The sequencing input was peripheral blood. In DNA form, the CDR3 reads TGTGCCAGCAGCGCTCCCGTGGGGGGGGGATATGGCTACACCTTC. This gives the protein CASSAPVGGGYGYTF.